This T cell receptor beta chain was retrieved from a study of Graves' ophthalmopathy and Graves' hyperthyroidism. The study's findings and limits: Blood also contained most of the expanded thyroid clonotypes above 0.001 frequency. Sensitivity reached 87.88% and specificity 81.08% for a 13-signature model separating ophthalmopathy from stable hyperthyroidism.

Remarks on this clonotype: Antigen unknown.

Symptoms, serum thyroxine and TRAb, thyroid ultrasound, and orbital computed tomography formed the diagnostic basis. PBMCs stemmed from over 9.5 ml of fresh peripheral blood. CDR3 regions of TCR beta were amplified from RNA transcripts. Second-round multiplex PCR came after a first-round RT-PCR that employed HTBI primers. TCRdb reanalysed the multiplex PCR reads using MiXCR and keeps one entry per CDR3 protein. The sample shows some 39,000 distinct CDR3 sequences, roughly 52% of them seen only once. The sample was peripheral blood. The receptor's source is an adult woman with stable Graves' hyperthyroidism.

DNA of the CDR3: TGTGCCAGCAGCCATTCCGGGACGGTGAACTATGGCTACACCTTC. Translation: CASSHSGTVNYGYTF. The chain couples TRBV7-9 to TRBJ1-2, with TRBD1 as a possible D gene (5 bases). The V gene's germline CDR1 is SEHNR and CDR2 FQNEAQ (reference sequence). The germline V and J ends were trimmed by 5 bases and 2 bases, with 15 bases remaining between them. The CDR3 contains 15 residues.